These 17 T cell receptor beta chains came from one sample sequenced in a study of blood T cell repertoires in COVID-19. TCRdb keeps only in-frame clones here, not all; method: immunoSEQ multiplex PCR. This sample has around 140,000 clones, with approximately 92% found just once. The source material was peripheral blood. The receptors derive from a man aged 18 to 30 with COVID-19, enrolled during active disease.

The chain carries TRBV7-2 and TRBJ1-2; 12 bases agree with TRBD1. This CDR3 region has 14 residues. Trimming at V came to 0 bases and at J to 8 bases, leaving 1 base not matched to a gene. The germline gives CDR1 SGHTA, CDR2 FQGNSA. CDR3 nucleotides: TGTGCCAGCAGCTTAGCCGGGACAGGGGGCGGCTACACCTTC. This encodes CASSLAGTGGGYTF.

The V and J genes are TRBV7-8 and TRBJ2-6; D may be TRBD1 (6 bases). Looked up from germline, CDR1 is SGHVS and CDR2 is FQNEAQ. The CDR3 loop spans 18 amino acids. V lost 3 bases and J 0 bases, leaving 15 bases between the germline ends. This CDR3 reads CASSFRGIRSSGANVLTF. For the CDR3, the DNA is TGTGCCAGCAGCTTTAGGGGGATTCGGAGCTCTGGGGCCAACGTCCTGACTTTC.

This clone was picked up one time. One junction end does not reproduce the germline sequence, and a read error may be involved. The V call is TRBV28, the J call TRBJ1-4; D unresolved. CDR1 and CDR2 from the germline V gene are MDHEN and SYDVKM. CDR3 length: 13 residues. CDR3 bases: TGTGCCAGCAGTAGCGACGCCTTAGAAAAACTGCTTTTT. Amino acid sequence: CASSSDALEKLLF.

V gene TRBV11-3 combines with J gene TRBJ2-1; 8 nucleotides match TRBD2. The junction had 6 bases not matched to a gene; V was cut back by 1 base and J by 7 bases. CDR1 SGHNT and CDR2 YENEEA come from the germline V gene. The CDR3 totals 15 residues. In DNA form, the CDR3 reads TGTGCCAGCAGCTTAGGTGGGACTAGGAGTAATGAGCAGTTCTTC. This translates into CASSLGGTRSNEQFF.

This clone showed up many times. CDR3 in DNA: TGTGCCAGCAGCCCAACGGGACAGGGGTCCGGAAACACCATATATTTT. It specifies CASSPTGQGSGNTIYF. The chain couples TRBV9 to TRBJ1-3; the match to TRBD1 covers 10 bases. The CDR3 sequence is 16 residues long. The V segment lost 4 bases and the J segment 4 bases; nucleotides outside the gene matches: 8. Looked up from germline, CDR1 is SGDLS and CDR2 is YYNGEE.

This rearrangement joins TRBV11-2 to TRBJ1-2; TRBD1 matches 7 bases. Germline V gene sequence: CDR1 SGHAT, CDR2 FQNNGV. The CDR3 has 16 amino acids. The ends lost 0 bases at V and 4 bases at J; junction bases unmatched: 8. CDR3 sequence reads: CASSLEPVSGGYGYTF. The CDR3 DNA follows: TGTGCCAGCAGCTTAGAACCGGTGTCAGGGGGCTATGGCTACACCTTC.

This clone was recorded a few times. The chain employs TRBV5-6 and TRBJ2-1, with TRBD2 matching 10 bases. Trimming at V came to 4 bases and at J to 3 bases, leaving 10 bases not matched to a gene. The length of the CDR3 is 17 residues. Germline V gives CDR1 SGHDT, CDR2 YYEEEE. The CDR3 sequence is CASSGQVGTSDYNEQFF. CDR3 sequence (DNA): TGTGCCAGCAGCGGTCAAGTGGGGACTAGCGACTACAATGAGCAGTTCTTC.

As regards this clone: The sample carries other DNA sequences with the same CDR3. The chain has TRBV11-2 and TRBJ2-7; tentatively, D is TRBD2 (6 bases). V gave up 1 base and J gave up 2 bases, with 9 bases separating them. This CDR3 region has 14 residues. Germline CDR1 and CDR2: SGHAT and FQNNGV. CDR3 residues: CASSLGAGTYEQYF. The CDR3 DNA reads TGTGCCAGCAGCTTAGGAGCGGGCACCTACGAGCAGTACTTC.

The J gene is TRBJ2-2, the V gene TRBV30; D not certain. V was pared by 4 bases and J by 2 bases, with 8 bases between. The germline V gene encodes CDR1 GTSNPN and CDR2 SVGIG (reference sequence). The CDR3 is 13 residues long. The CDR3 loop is CAWNVGNTGELFF. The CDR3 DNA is TGTGCCTGGAATGTCGGTAACACCGGGGAGCTGTTTTTT.

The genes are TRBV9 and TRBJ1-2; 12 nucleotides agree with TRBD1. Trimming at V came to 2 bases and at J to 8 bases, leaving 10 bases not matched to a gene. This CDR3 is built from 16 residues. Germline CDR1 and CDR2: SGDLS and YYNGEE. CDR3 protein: CASSVARRDRGRGYTF. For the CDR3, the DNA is TGTGCCAGCAGCGTTGCTCGCAGGGACAGGGGGCGAGGCTACACCTTC. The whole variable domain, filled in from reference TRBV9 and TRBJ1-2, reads DSGVTQTPKHLITATGQRVTLRCSPRSGDLSVYWYQQSLDQGLQFLIQYYNGEERAKGNILERFSAQQFPDLHSELNLSSLELGDSALYFCASSVARRDRGRGYTFGSGTRLTVV.

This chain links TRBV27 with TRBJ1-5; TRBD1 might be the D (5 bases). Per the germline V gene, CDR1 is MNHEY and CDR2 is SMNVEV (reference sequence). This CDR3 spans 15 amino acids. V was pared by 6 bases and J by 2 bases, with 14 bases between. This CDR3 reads CASRSSGKGNQPQHF. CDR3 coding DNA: TGTGCCAGCAGATCCTCAGGGAAGGGCAATCAGCCCCAGCATTTT.

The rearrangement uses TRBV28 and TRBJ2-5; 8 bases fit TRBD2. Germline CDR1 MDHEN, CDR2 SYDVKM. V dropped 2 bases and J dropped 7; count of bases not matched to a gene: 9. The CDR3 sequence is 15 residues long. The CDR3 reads CASSLIGTRAATQYF. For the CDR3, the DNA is TGTGCCAGCAGTTTAATCGGGACTAGAGCGGCGACCCAGTACTTC.

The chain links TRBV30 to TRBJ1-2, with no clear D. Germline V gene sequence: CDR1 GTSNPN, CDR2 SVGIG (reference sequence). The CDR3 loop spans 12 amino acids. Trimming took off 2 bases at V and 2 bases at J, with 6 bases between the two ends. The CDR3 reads CAWSPGNYGYTF. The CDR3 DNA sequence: TGTGCCTGGAGTCCGGGGAACTATGGCTACACCTTC.

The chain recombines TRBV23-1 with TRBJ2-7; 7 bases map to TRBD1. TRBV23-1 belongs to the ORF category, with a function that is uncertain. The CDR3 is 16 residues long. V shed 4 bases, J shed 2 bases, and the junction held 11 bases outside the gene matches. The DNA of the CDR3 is TGCGCCAGCAGTCCCACCCGAACAGGGGCCCCCTACGAGCAGTACTTC. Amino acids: CASSPTRTGAPYEQYF.

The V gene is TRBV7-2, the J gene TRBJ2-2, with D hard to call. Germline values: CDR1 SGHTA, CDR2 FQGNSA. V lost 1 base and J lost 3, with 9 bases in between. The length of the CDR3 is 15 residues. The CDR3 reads CASSLESTDTGELFF. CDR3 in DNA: TGTGCCAGCAGCTTAGAGAGTACAGACACCGGGGAGCTGTTTTTT.

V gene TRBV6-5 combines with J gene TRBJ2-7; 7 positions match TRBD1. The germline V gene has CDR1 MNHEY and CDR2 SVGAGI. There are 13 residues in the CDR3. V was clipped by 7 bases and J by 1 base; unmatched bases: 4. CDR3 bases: TGTGCCAGCAAAGGACAGGCTTCCTACGAGCAGTACTTC. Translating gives CASKGQASYEQYF.

CDR3 amino acids: CAWSPPGQGRASEKLFF. The DNA for the CDR3 is TGTGCCTGGAGTCCACCGGGACAGGGTAGAGCTAGTGAAAAACTGTTTTTT. V is TRBV30 and J is TRBJ1-4; the match to TRBD1 covers 9 bases. Germline V gene data show CDR1 as GTSNPN and CDR2 as SVGIG (reference sequence). This CDR3 contains 17 residues. With V trimmed by 2 bases and J by 7 bases, 14 bases remained unmatched.